This TCR beta chain was captured by sequencing in a study of OX40 agonist ivuxolimab in advanced cancers. Turning to the study itself: Prior anti-PD-1, anti-PD-L1 or anti-CTLA-4 therapy did not bar entry, and around 39% had some.

Autoimmune disease history or systemic immunosuppression meant exclusion. Trimming removed 1 base from V and 5 bases from J, with 11 bases in between. The CDR3 loop spans 15 amino acids. In germline, CDR1 is LGHNA, CDR2 YNFKEQ. Sequenced by immunoSEQ multiplex PCR; TCRdb stores in-frame clones only, minus some. This sample yields 76,000 or so clones, of which approximately 85% are seen a single time; approximately 5% belongs to the top ten. Specimen: CD4+ or CD8+ T cells sorted from blood, collected in a trial of the OX40 agonist ivuxolimab. The chain couples TRBV4-2 to TRBJ1-4, with D uncertain. The sequence came from an adult with an advanced solid tumor such as melanoma, head and neck, liver or kidney cancer. The CDR3 coding sequence is TGTGCCAGCAGCCAAGCAAATTACAAAAATGAAAAACTGTTTTTT. Protein product: CASSQANYKNEKLFF.